A selection of T cell receptor beta chains follows, all from one sample in a study of blood T cell repertoires in COVID-19. This table comes from immunoSEQ multiplex PCR, and its TCRdb copy is limited to in-frame clones, with some not included. The sample consists of 150,000 or so clones, about 85% of them appearing once. The material sequenced was peripheral blood. The receptors come from a woman between 65 and 79 years old with acute or convalescent COVID-19. CDR3s include the opening cysteine and the closing phenylalanine or tryptophan. The order of the fields is clone size, V gene, J gene, D gene, CDR3 DNA, CDR3 protein. D genes are given only for firm matches. Size tells how often a clone was seen (once, few, many) or the class of an expanded clone, and some rows leave it out.

>NA|TRBV28|TRBJ1-6|NA
TGTGCCAGCAGTTTAATAGCCTCGGGGTCACCCCTCCACTTT
CASSLIASGSPLHF
>NA|TRBV7-2|TRBJ1-1|TRBD1
TGTGCCAGCAGCCCGTACAGGGGTTTATTAGCTGAAGCTTTCTTT
CASSPYRGLLAEAFF
>NA|TRBV6-5|TRBJ1-5|NA
TGTGCCGTAGCATATAGCAATCAGCCCCAGCATTTT
CAVAYSNQPQHF
>NA|TRBV29-1|TRBJ1-1|TRBD1
TGCAGCGTCTCGACCATACCCGGGACAGGGCTGAACACTGAAGCTTTCTTT
CSVSTIPGTGLNTEAFF
>NA|TRBV3-1/TRBV3-2|TRBJ1-1|NA
TGTGCCTGCAAGGGGGACAACCAGAACACTGAAGCTTTCTTT
CACKGDNQNTEAFF
>NA|TRBV11-3|TRBJ2-2|NA
TGTGCCAGCAGCTTACGGCTAGGAAACGGGGAGCTGTTTTTT
CASSLRLGNGELFF
>NA|TRBV24-1|TRBJ2-3|TRBD1
TGTGCCACCAGTCCCTCCGGGACAGGGAGGACCGATACGCAGTATTTT
CATSPSGTGRTDTQYF
>NA|TRBV18|TRBJ1-3|NA
TGTGCCAGCTCACCGAGAAATGGCCAGGACTCTGGAAACACCATATATTTT
CASSPRNGQDSGNTIYF
>NA|TRBV6-5|TRBJ1-5|NA
TGTGCCAGCAACGAGGGAAGCTGGCAGCCCCAGCATTTT
CASNEGSWQPQHF
>NA|TRBV6-2/TRBV6-3|TRBJ1-2|TRBD1
TGTGCCAGCAGTTACGCCGGACAGGGCGGCCGGATCTCCTATGGCTACACCTTC
CASSYAGQGGRISYGYTF
>NA|TRBV10-2|TRBJ2-5|TRBD2
TGCGCCAGCAGTGAGTCCTCTAGCGGGCGCCTGGTGGAGACCCAGTACTTC
CASSESSSGRLVETQYF
>NA|TRBV5-1|TRBJ2-5|NA
TGCGCCAGCATGGCAGGGGAGACCCAGTACTTC
CASMAGETQYF
>NA|TRBV6-5|TRBJ1-1|NA
TGTGCCAGCCGTACACAGGGAATGAACACTGAAGCTTTCTTT
CASRTQGMNTEAFF
>NA|TRBV5-1|TRBJ2-1|NA
TGCGCCAGCAGCTTATCAGGGTCATCCTACAATGAGCAGTTCTTC
CASSLSGSSYNEQFF
>NA|TRBV5-4|TRBJ2-1|TRBD2
TGTGCCAGCACCCTCCCCGGACTAGCGGGGTTCAATGAGCAGTTCTTC
CASTLPGLAGFNEQFF
>NA|TRBV6-5|TRBJ1-2|NA
TGTGCCAGCACCAGAAAAGGGAGTGGCTACACCTTC
CASTRKGSGYTF
>NA|TRBV19|TRBJ2-7|NA
TGTGCCAGTAGTCCGCAGGGGTTCGAGCAGTACTTC
CASSPQGFEQYF
>NA|TRBV4-2|TRBJ2-3|NA
TGTGCCAGCAGCCAAGGAGACCCCATTAGCCCGGCAGATACGCAGTATTTT
CASSQGDPISPADTQYF
>NA|TRBV28|TRBJ2-5|TRBD1
TGTGCCAGCAGTTCACCCACACAGGGGTCCCAAGAGACCCAGTACTTC
CASSSPTQGSQETQYF
>NA|TRBV5-1|TRBJ2-3|NA
TGCGCCAGCGCCCTAGGGGGTATGTGGGGCACAGATACGCAGTATTTT
CASALGGMWGTDTQYF
>NA|TRBV4-1|TRBJ1-5|NA
TGCGCCAGCAGCCAAGATAGGATTGGCACAGGCAGCAATCAGCCCCAGCATTTT
CASSQDRIGTGSNQPQHF
>NA|TRBV3-1/TRBV3-2|TRBJ1-5|TRBD1
TGTGCCAGCAGCCAGGGGACAGGGGCTCAGCCCCAGCATTTT
CASSQGTGAQPQHF
>NA|TRBV11-2|TRBJ2-5|TRBD2
TGTGCCAGCAGCTTAAAACAGGCGGCGTCTAGCGGTTCAGGGACCCAGTACTTC
CASSLKQAASSGSGTQYF
>once|TRBV7-8|TRBJ1-1|TRBD1
TGTGCCAGCAGCTCCTACAGGGGAGGCGGCACTGAAGCTTTCTTT
CASSSYRGGGTEAFF
>NA|TRBV18|TRBJ2-2|TRBD2
TGTGCCAGCTCACCACTAAGCGGGGGGAACACCGGGGAGCTGTTTTTT
CASSPLSGGNTGELFF
>NA|TRBV7-2|TRBJ1-2|NA
TGTGCCAGCAGCTTAGGTGGTCCAGGGGCGGGTGGCTACACCTTC
CASSLGGPGAGGYTF
>NA|TRBV6-5|TRBJ2-2|NA
TGTGCCAGCAGTTTCCAGGAGCTGTTTTTT
CASSFQELFF
>NA|TRBV3-1/TRBV3-2|TRBJ1-2|NA
TGTGCCAGCAGCCATGGGGCGAGCTATGGCTACACCTTC
CASSHGASYGYTF
>NA|TRBV6-5|TRBJ2-5|NA
TGTGCCAGCAGTTCCAGGGCCCCACAAGAGACCCAGTACTTC
CASSSRAPQETQYF
>NA|TRBV6-5|TRBJ1-1|NA
TGTGCCAGCAGTCGGACATTATACACTGAAGCTTTCTTT
CASSRTLYTEAFF
>NA|TRBV2|TRBJ1-6|TRBD1
TGTGCCAGCAGGATAATGGGGACAGGCGGTTCACCCCTCCACTTT
CASRIMGTGGSPLHF
>NA|TRBV9|TRBJ1-2|NA
TGTGCCAGCAGCGGGCAGGGCGGTAGCTATGGCTACACCTTC
CASSGQGGSYGYTF
>NA|TRBV10-3|TRBJ1-1|NA
TGTGCCATCAGTTCGGGGGGCGTTGAAGCTTTCTTT
CAISSGGVEAFF